The clone carrying this T cell receptor beta chain occurred a few times. Profiled with immunoSEQ multiplex PCR; TCRdb holds only in-frame clones, not every one. The sample contains fewer than 3,000 clones, about three quarters of which appear only once. This specimen comes from a study of PD-1 blockade in classical Hodgkin lymphoma. Germline V lookup: CDR1 SGHTA, CDR2 FQGNSA. The CDR3 spans 22 residues. V shed 0 bases, J shed 5 bases, and the junction held 18 bases outside the gene matches. Brentuximab vedotin exposure varied, and every patient relapsed after autologous stem cell transplantation. CD8+ T cells were isolated from thawed PBMCs by magnetic negative selection.

This TCR was sampled from a human donor with classical Hodgkin lymphoma. This chain joins TRBV7-2 and TRBJ2-5; TRBD2 aligns across 16 bases. The sample consisted of CD8+ T cells from blood, taken at baseline. The CDR3 loop is CASSLAEGLAGGPRGPGETQYF. The CDR3 DNA is TGTGCCAGCAGCTTAGCTGAGGGACTAGCGGGGGGGCCAAGGGGGCCAGGGGAGACCCAGTACTTC.